The present T cell receptor (beta chain) was sequenced within a study of shared clonotypes between healthy human individuals. Study in general: Donor composition was two women and a few men, aged 18 to 49.

Germline V gives CDR1 SGHRS, CDR2 YFSETQ. This CDR3 has 14 amino acids. Between the trimmed V and J ends, which lost 1 base and 1 base, there was a span of 8 bases. This clone is a singleton in its sample. Its cognate antigen is unknown. Study-level points and caveats: Naive CD4 clonotypes were shared across several donors at roughly 4.6%.

The authors split each subset's genomic DNA evenly across several immunoSEQ plates. The assay was immunoSEQ multiplex PCR, and TCRdb's table has in-frame clones only and misses some. The top ten hold roughly 0.13% of the sample, which has millions of clones, 85% to 95% seen once. The sequence was obtained from a man between 18 and 35 years old in good health. Sequenced: naive CD4+ T cells sorted from blood. Subset meaning: CD45RA+ positively selected. This rearrangement joins TRBV5-1 to TRBJ1-1, with D possibly matching TRBD1 (6 bases). The CDR3 loop is CASSLLTGNTEAFF. CDR3 coding DNA: TGCGCCAGCAGCTTGTTGACAGGGAACACTGAAGCTTTCTTT.